A single sample is the source of the 20 T cell receptor beta chains below, sequenced in a study of molecular identifiers for immune sequencing clone quantification. TCRdb processed the PCR reads anew with MiXCR; each CDR3 protein has one entry. The table includes hundreds of thousands of distinct CDR3 sequences, about 25% detected once. Source material: naive CD8+ T cells from blood, with Jurkat cell RNA spiked in. Subset in this sample: FACS-sorted CD8+CD4-CCR7+CD45RA+ naive T cells. The origin of the receptors is a human donor in good health. Some libraries in this study had Jurkat cell RNA spiked in.

CDR3 nucleotides: TGTGCCATCAGCGAGCGGGGGTACGGGGAGCTGTTTTTT. It translates to CAISERGYGELFF. The rearrangement uses TRBV10-3 and TRBJ2-2; TRBD2 matches at 8 bases. The CDR3 has 13 residues. The V and J ends lost 6 bases and 7 bases, in that order; junction bases with no gene match: 4. From germline, CDR1 is ENHRY and CDR2 SYGVKD.

This clonotype showed up just a few times. CDR3 nucleotides: TGCGCCAGCAGCTTAGCGGGAGGATGGTACGAGCAGTACTTC. It yields the protein CASSLAGGWYEQYF. This rearrangement joins TRBV5-1 to TRBJ2-7, with TRBD2 matching 9 bases. Trimming removed 2 bases from V and 4 bases from J; junction bases left unmatched: 4. There are 14 residues in the CDR3. From germline, CDR1 is SGHRS and CDR2 YFSETQ.

The table lists this clonotype with many counts. The chain links TRBV15 to TRBJ2-4; 13 positions agree with TRBD2. The trim removed 8 bases at V and 7 bases at J, leaving 2 bases unmatched. The CDR3 has 13 amino acids. Germline CDR1 is LNHNV and CDR2 is YYDKDF (reference sequence). The CDR3 loop reads CATGTSGINIQYF. CDR3 DNA: TGTGCCACCGGGACTAGCGGGATTAACATTCAGTACTTC.

This clonotype was observed a handful of times. The V and J genes are TRBV4-3 and TRBJ2-1, with TRBD2 identical over 11 bases. The CDR3 totals 20 residues. The germline V gene has CDR1 LGHNA and CDR2 YSLEER. Trimming at V came to 0 bases and at J to 3 bases, leaving 13 bases not matched to a gene. The CDR3 protein is CASSQDPSTSGILYYNEQFF. Here the CDR3 DNA reads TGCGCCAGCAGCCAAGATCCCTCGACTAGCGGGATCCTGTACTACAATGAGCAGTTCTTC.

Ten or more counts support this clonotype. The chain uses TRBV5-1 and TRBJ2-3; 14 bases are a match to TRBD2. This CDR3 contains 19 residues. Germline assignment: CDR1 SGHRS and CDR2 YFSETQ. Germline trimming cut 1 base from V and 1 base from J; bases unmatched to any gene: 8. The chain's CDR3 is CASSLIGTSGSSGTDTQYF. The CDR3 DNA reads TGCGCCAGCAGCTTGATTGGGACTAGCGGGAGTAGTGGCACAGATACGCAGTATTTT.

Turning to this clonotype: A read error may explain this, as a much larger clone is one base away. The J gene is TRBJ2-5, the V gene TRBV14; no clear D gene. The CDR3 sequence is 14 residues long. Germline CDR1 reads SGHDN; CDR2 reads FVKESK. CDR3 residues: CVSSRPVDQETQYF. As DNA, the CDR3 is TGTGTCAGCAGCAGGCCGGTCGACCAAGAGACCCAGTACTTC.

The chain is built from TRBV5-1 and TRBJ2-7; the D call may be TRBD1 or TRBD2 (5 bases each). V was trimmed by 6 bases and J by 5 bases, leaving 21 bases between them. This CDR3 has 15 residues. CDR1 is SGHRS, CDR2 YFSETQ, per germline. The CDR3 reads CASTPAHGARDEQYF. DNA for the CDR3: TGCGCCAGCACCCCGGCGCATGGGGCGCGGGACGAGCAGTACTTC.

The genes are TRBV4-1 and TRBJ2-2, with TRBD1 as a possible D gene (6 bases). The V end lost 0 bases, the J end lost 3 bases, and 14 bases lay between the germline ends. The germline V gene has CDR1 MGHRA and CDR2 YSYEKL. The CDR3 has 17 residues. The CDR3 DNA reads as TGCGCCAGCAGCCAAGAAGGTCAGGGGCTCGACACCGGGGAGCTGTTTTTT. Its protein is CASSQEGQGLDTGELFF.

The chain has TRBV9 and TRBJ2-5; 8 bases map to TRBD2. V gave up 0 bases and J gave up 5 bases; unmatched junction bases: 12. Germline values: CDR1 SGDLS, CDR2 YYNGEE. The CDR3 has 17 residues. The CDR3 here is CASSVGRSGGNGETQYF. CDR3 in DNA: TGTGCCAGCAGCGTAGGGAGGTCGGGGGGGAATGGTGAGACCCAGTACTTC. Filled out from reference TRBV9 and TRBJ2-5, the complete variable domain reads DSGVTQTPKHLITATGQRVTLRCSPRSGDLSVYWYQQSLDQGLQFLIQYYNGEERAKGNILERFSAQQFPDLHSELNLSSLELGDSALYFCASSVGRSGGNGETQYFGPGTRLLVL.

The chain couples TRBV30 to TRBJ2-3, with unresolved D. The CDR3 runs to 11 residues. CDR1 GTSNPN and CDR2 SVGIG come from the germline V gene (reference sequence). Trimming cost V 4 bases and J 8 bases, with 10 bases left between them. The CDR3 DNA is TGTGCCTGGATGTACGTGGGTACGCAGTATTTT. Its protein product is CAWMYVGTQYF.

This clonotype was counted only a few times. This rearrangement joins TRBV7-9 to TRBJ1-4, with D unclear. Between the trimmed V and J ends, which lost 1 base and 0 bases, there was a span of 9 bases. Germline CDR1 SEHNR, CDR2 FQNEAQ (reference sequence). CDR3 size: 16 residues. Here the CDR3 DNA reads TGTGCCAGCAGCTTAGGCACAGCTGCAACTAATGAAAAACTGTTTTTT. This sequence encodes CASSLGTAATNEKLFF.

The chain joins TRBV9 to TRBJ2-7, with D tentatively TRBD2 (6 bases). This CDR3 contains 15 residues. Germline values: CDR1 SGDLS, CDR2 YYNGEE. Between the trimmed V and J ends, which lost 0 bases and 0 bases, there was a span of 10 bases. This chain's CDR3 is CASSVGRESSYEQYF. DNA for the CDR3: TGTGCCAGCAGCGTAGGTCGGGAGAGCTCCTACGAGCAGTACTTC.

The rearrangement joins TRBV4-3 to TRBJ1-6, with TRBD1 matching 10 bases. Trimming took 0 bases from V and 8 from J; bases not matched to a gene: 4. Germline V lookup: CDR1 LGHNA, CDR2 YSLEER. The CDR3 sequence is 16 residues long. CDR3 region: CASSQDLGTGDSPLHF. DNA for the CDR3: TGCGCCAGCAGCCAAGATCTAGGGACAGGGGATTCACCCCTCCACTTT.

This clonotype came up a few times. J is TRBJ2-7 and V is TRBV28, with 14 bases fitting TRBD2. The V gene's germline CDR1 is MDHEN and CDR2 SYDVKM. Trimming at V came to 6 bases and at J to 7 bases, leaving 11 bases not matched to a gene. The CDR3 sequence is 16 residues long. The CDR3 reads CASSNPGLAGVGEQYF. CDR3 bases: TGTGCCAGCAGCAACCCGGGACTAGCGGGAGTAGGGGAGCAGTACTTC. Together with reference TRBV28 and TRBJ2-7, the CDR3 gives the full variable domain: DVKVTQSSRYLVKRTGEKVFLECVQDMDHENMFWYRQDPGLGLRLIYFSYDVKMKEKGDIPEGYSVSREKKERFSLILESASTNQTSMYLCASSNPGLAGVGEQYFGPGTRLTVT.

This clonotype was seen only a few times. V and J are TRBV4-1 and TRBJ2-7; D is perhaps TRBD1 (6 bases). Trimming took off 3 bases at V and 2 bases at J, with 23 bases between the two ends. CDR3 length: 18 residues. Germline V lookup: CDR1 MGHRA, CDR2 YSYEKL. This CDR3 is CASSQKHRGTGVTYEQYF. The CDR3 region has the DNA TGCGCCAGCAGCCAGAAACATAGGGGGACCGGGGTAACCTACGAGCAGTACTTC.

This clonotype was recorded many times. The rearrangement uses TRBV11-2 and TRBJ2-1, with 7 bases aligning to TRBD1. The CDR3 has 18 residues. V lost 3 bases and J lost 9; bases outside the gene matches: 20. Germline values: CDR1 SGHAT, CDR2 FQNNGV. The CDR3 loop is CASSLPPGQITGISEQFF. In DNA, the CDR3 is TGTGCCAGCAGCTTGCCACCGGGACAGATCACCGGCATCAGTGAGCAGTTCTTC. The complete variable domain, with remaining parts taken from reference TRBV11-2 and TRBJ2-1, reads EAGVAQSPRYKIIEKRQSVAFWCNPISGHATLYWYQQILGQGPKLLIQFQNNGVVDDSQLPKDRFSAERLKGVDSTLKIQPAKLEDSAVYLCASSLPPGQITGISEQFFGPGTRLTVL.

This clonotype has at least ten counts. The chain uses TRBV9 and TRBJ2-7; no firm D call. This CDR3 has 13 residues. The germline V and J ends were trimmed by 4 bases and 7 bases, with 15 bases remaining between them. CDR1 and CDR2 (germline): SGDLS, YYNGEE. CDR3 coding DNA: TGTGCCAGCAGCCCATGGACCGCTGGAGAGCAGTACTTC. Its protein is CASSPWTAGEQYF.

This clonotype was seen many times. V is TRBV4-3 and J is TRBJ2-5; perhaps D is TRBD1 or TRBD2 (6 bases each). Germline values: CDR1 LGHNA, CDR2 YSLEER. This CDR3 is built from 15 residues. V was pared by 8 bases and J by 4 bases, with 20 bases between. Written as DNA, the CDR3 is TGCGCCAGCTCAAACAGCATAGGGGGGAGAGAGACCCAGTACTTC. Translating it yields CASSNSIGGRETQYF.

With regard to this clonotype: This may stem from a read error, because a much larger clone lies one nucleotide away. The rearrangement joins TRBV7-2 to TRBJ2-3; perhaps D is TRBD1 or TRBD2 (6 bases each). CDR1 is SGHTA, CDR2 FQGNSA, per germline. The CDR3 consists of 15 residues. CDR3 sequence reads: CAGSLRGDRTDTQYF. Here the CDR3 DNA reads TGTGCCGGCAGCTTAAGGGGGGACCGCACAGATACGCAGTATTTT.

This clonotype was counted at least ten times. This chain joins TRBV29-1 and TRBJ2-3; no definite D call. This CDR3 is built from 12 residues. V was cut by 7 bases and J by 2 bases, with 10 bases left in between. CDR1 SQVTM and CDR2 ANQGSEA come from the germline V gene. The CDR3 protein is CSDLGFTDTQYF. CDR3 coding DNA: TGCAGCGATTTAGGGTTCACAGATACGCAGTATTTT.